What follows are 26 T cell receptor beta chains derived from one specimen sequenced in a study of technical replicates of blood from several donors. Here immunoSEQ multiplex PCR was the method, and the copy in TCRdb shows in-frame clones only, minus some. The sample has around 76,000 clones; nearly 99% are singletons. The sequenced sample was T cells isolated from PBMCs. These receptors all stem from a human donor in good health.

V gene TRBV7-9 combines with J gene TRBJ1-1, with unresolved D. The CDR3 has 13 residues. Germline loops: CDR1 SEHNR, CDR2 FQNEAQ (reference sequence). Trimming took off 1 base at V and 0 bases at J, with 3 bases between the two ends. The CDR3 reads CASSLVLNTEAFF. The CDR3 DNA is TGTGCCAGCAGCTTAGTCTTGAACACTGAAGCTTTCTTT. Filled out from reference TRBV7-9 and TRBJ1-1, the complete variable domain reads DTGVSQNPRHKITKRGQNVTFRCDPISEHNRLYWYRQTLGQGPEFLTYFQNEAQLEKSRLLSDRFSAERPKGSFSTLEIQRTEQGDSAMYLCASSLVLNTEAFFGQGTRLTVV.

This clone was seen a few times. This chain joins TRBV20-1 and TRBJ1-1, with TRBD1 as a possible D gene (6 bases). V lost 6 bases and J lost 8, with 13 bases in between. The CDR3 covers 11 residues. Germline lookup yields CDR1 DFQATT and CDR2 SNEGSKA (reference sequence). The CDR3, as DNA: TGCAGTGCCTGGCCCAGGGGCGAAGCTTTCTTT. It translates to CSAWPRGEAFF.

This chain uses TRBV6-5 with TRBJ2-1, with D unclear. The CDR3 has 11 amino acids. CDR1 and CDR2 from the germline V gene are MNHEY and SVGAGI. V lost 6 bases and J lost 8, with 8 bases in between. The CDR3 here is CASSQSDEQFF. CDR3 nucleotide sequence: TGTGCCAGCAGCCAGAGCGATGAGCAGTTCTTC.

This chain uses TRBV5-4 with TRBJ2-7; 7 nucleotides align to TRBD2. This CDR3 is 15 amino acids long. The germline CDR1 and CDR2 sequences are SGHNT and YYREEE (reference sequence). V lost 3 bases to trimming and J lost 0 bases; unmatched junction nucleotides: 6. In DNA form, the CDR3 reads TGTGCCAGCAGCTCTAGCGGAGAGAGCTCCTACGAGCAGTACTTC. It is translated as CASSSSGESSYEQYF.

The J gene is TRBJ1-2, the V gene TRBV5-1, with D possibly TRBD1 on 6 matching bases. With 4 bases removed from V and 6 bases from J, the gap between germline ends came to 22 bases. This CDR3 contains 16 residues. CDR1 and CDR2 from the germline V gene are SGHRS and YFSETQ. The CDR3 DNA follows: TGCGCCAGCAGCCCCCTAGTTGGCAGGGGAGGGGATGGCTACACCTTC. Amino acid sequence: CASSPLVGRGGDGYTF.

CDR3 sequence (DNA): TGTGCCAGCGGAAGCGGGAGAGGAACAGATACGCAGTATTTT. Its translation: CASGSGRGTDTQYF. V and J are TRBV2 and TRBJ2-3; 8 bases line up with TRBD2. CDR3 length equals 14 residues. The junction had 7 bases not matched to a gene; V was cut back by 8 bases and J by 3 bases. The germline gives CDR1 SNHLY, CDR2 FYNNEI.

The chain couples TRBV29-1 to TRBJ2-2; 8 bases align to TRBD1. The length of the CDR3 is 13 residues. Germline V gene sequence: CDR1 SQVTM, CDR2 ANQGSEA. The trim removed 6 bases at V and 4 bases at J, leaving 4 bases unmatched. For the CDR3, the DNA is TGCAGCGTAGACAGGGGTGCCACCGGGGAGCTGTTTTTT. Translated: CSVDRGATGELFF.

The gene calls are TRBV19 and TRBJ1-2, with 7 nucleotides matching TRBD1. This CDR3 comprises 14 residues. V lost 3 bases, J lost 5 bases, and 6 bases stayed unmatched. The germline V gene has CDR1 LNHDA and CDR2 SQIVND (reference sequence). The CDR3 sequence: CASSIGQGDYGYTF. CDR3 nucleotide sequence: TGTGCCAGTAGTATCGGCCAGGGGGATTATGGCTACACCTTC.

CDR3 coding DNA: TGTGCCAGCAGCCAGGGCGGTAGCACAGATACGCAGTATTTT. It translates to CASSQGGSTDTQYF. V gene TRBV7-2 combines with J gene TRBJ2-3, with D maybe TRBD1 (5 bases). The CDR3 has 14 amino acids. V gave up 5 bases and J gave up 0 bases, with 9 bases separating them. Germline CDR1 reads SGHTA; CDR2 reads FQGNSA. Variable domain in full (rest from reference TRBV7-2 and TRBJ2-3): GAGVSQSPSNKVTEKGKDVELRCDPISGHTALYWYRQSLGQGLEFLIYFQGNSAPDKSGLPSDRFSAERTGGSVSTLTIQRTQQEDSAVYLCASSQGGSTDTQYFGPGTRLTVL.

The CDR3 protein is CASSQEAAPPLNTEAFF. The CDR3 DNA is TGCGCCAGCAGCCAAGAGGCAGCGCCACCATTGAACACTGAAGCTTTCTTT. V is TRBV4-1 and J is TRBJ1-1; D unresolved. Germline CDR1 is MGHRA and CDR2 is YSYEKL. This CDR3 contains 17 residues. V lost 0 bases to trimming and J lost 0 bases, with 14 bases between them.

V and J are TRBV7-9 and TRBJ1-4; 7 nucleotides line up with TRBD1. The J segment lost 8 bases and the V segment lost 4 bases, leaving 7 bases of the junction unmatched. The CDR3 is 14 residues long. Germline V gene sequence: CDR1 SEHNR, CDR2 FQNEAQ (reference sequence). CDR3 DNA: TGTGCCAGCAGCTCCAGGGGGAGAGGCGAAAAACTGTTTTTT. Translated, it gives CASSSRGRGEKLFF.

CDR3 protein: CASSSQAGGSTDTQYF. The DNA of the CDR3 is TGTGCCAGCAGCTCCCAAGCGGGAGGGAGCACAGATACGCAGTATTTT. This chain connects TRBV7-2 to TRBJ2-3, with TRBD2 identical over 10 bases. In germline, CDR1 is SGHTA, CDR2 FQGNSA. CDR3 length: 16 amino acids. Trimming at V came to 4 bases and at J to 0 bases, leaving 4 bases not matched to a gene.

The CDR3 region has the DNA TGTGCCAGCAGCTTGACTAGCGGGAACAATGAGCAGTTCTTC. It encodes CASSLTSGNNEQFF. This chain connects TRBV11-2 to TRBJ2-1, with TRBD2 matching 11 bases. V trimming: 3 bases; J trimming: 5 bases; junction bases outside the gene matches: 0. Germline-derived CDR1 and CDR2 are SGHAT and FQNNGV. The CDR3 extends over 14 amino acids.

DNA of the CDR3: TGTGCCACCAGCAGAGATCTGGAGCGCCACCGTCCCACAGATACGCAGTATTTT. The encoded protein is CATSRDLERHRPTDTQYF. The chain recombines TRBV15 with TRBJ2-3; D not certain. Trimming removed 0 bases at V and 2 bases at J, with 18 bases between. From germline, CDR1 is LNHNV and CDR2 YYDKDF (reference sequence). The CDR3 is 18 residues long.

The table lists this clone with a few counts. V gene TRBV5-1 combines with J gene TRBJ1-1; maybe TRBD1 (5 bases). Per the germline V gene, CDR1 is SGHRS and CDR2 is YFSETQ. This CDR3 is 15 amino acids long. V lost 7 bases to trimming and J lost 3 bases, with 19 bases between them. The DNA of the CDR3 is TGCGCCAGCCTGGAGGGTCTGGGGCTTGACACTGAAGCTTTCTTT. Translation: CASLEGLGLDTEAFF. The variable domain in full, with the rest retrieved from reference TRBV5-1 and TRBJ1-1, is KAGVTQTPRYLIKTRGQQVTLSCSPISGHRSVSWYQQTPGQGLQFLFEYFSETQRNKGNFPGRFSGRQFSNSRSEMNVSTLELGDSALYLCASLEGLGLDTEAFFGQGTRLTVV.

The rearrangement uses TRBV5-1 and TRBJ2-2, with 10 bases identical to TRBD2. The V segment lost 4 bases and the J segment 6 bases; nucleotides outside the gene matches: 3. The CDR3 runs 14 residues. CDR1 and CDR2 from the germline V gene are SGHRS and YFSETQ. CDR3 in amino acids: CASSATSGAGELFF. In DNA, the CDR3 is TGCGCCAGCAGCGCAACTAGCGGGGCCGGGGAGCTGTTTTTT.

The chain joins TRBV7-9 to TRBJ1-1, with TRBD1 matching over 7 bases. Germline V gene sequence: CDR1 SEHNR, CDR2 FQNEAQ (reference sequence). J lost 1 base, V lost 4 bases, and 6 bases had no gene match. The CDR3 spans 15 residues. In nucleotides, the CDR3 is TGTGCCAGCAGCTCCTACAGGGGCCCGAACACTGAAGCTTTCTTT. Translating gives CASSSYRGPNTEAFF.

V and J are TRBV4-3 and TRBJ1-1; D gene ambiguous. Trimming shortened V by 6 bases and J by 4 bases, and 9 bases separated the two germline ends. Germline lookup yields CDR1 LGHNA and CDR2 YSLEER. This CDR3 spans 12 amino acids. The CDR3 nucleotides are TGCGCCAGCAGTTCAGGTATCACTGAAGCTTTCTTT. It codes for CASSSGITEAFF.

This clone was picked up one time. The genes are TRBV28 and TRBJ1-5, with D possibly matching TRBD1 (6 bases). V lost 4 bases and J lost 0, with 10 bases in between. Germline-derived CDR1 and CDR2 are MDHEN and SYDVKM. The CDR3 runs to 15 residues. The DNA of the CDR3 is TGTGCCAGCAGTTCAACAGGGTTTAGCAATCAGCCCCAGCATTTT. Amino acids: CASSSTGFSNQPQHF.

This chain uses TRBV27 with TRBJ1-2; 7 nucleotides agree with TRBD1. Germline V CDR1 and CDR2: MNHEY, SMNVEV (reference sequence). The ends lost 9 bases at V and 7 bases at J; junction bases unmatched: 8. CDR3 length equals 12 residues. DNA for the CDR3: TGTGCCAGTACAGGGGATGGCGGTGGCTACACCTTC. This codes for CASTGDGGGYTF.

The chain couples TRBV5-1 to TRBJ1-1, with D unclear. Deletions cut 0 bases from V and 7 bases from J, with 10 bases between. The CDR3 loop spans 13 amino acids. Germline loops: CDR1 SGHRS, CDR2 YFSETQ. Written as DNA, the CDR3 is TGCGCCAGCAGCTTGGCTCTCGGGGTTGAAGCTTTCTTT. Its protein product is CASSLALGVEAFF.

This chain uses TRBV27 with TRBJ2-7; weak D call: TRBD1 (5 bases). V was cut by 2 bases and J by 6 bases, with 14 bases left in between. The CDR3 runs 14 residues. The germline V gene encodes CDR1 MNHEY and CDR2 SMNVEV (reference sequence). CDR3 amino acids: CASSLRVPQGEQYF. The CDR3 DNA is TGTGCCAGCAGTTTAAGGGTACCTCAGGGCGAGCAGTACTTC.

This clone came up once. The chain carries TRBV19 and TRBJ2-5, with 12 bases aligning to TRBD2. The V gene's germline CDR1 is LNHDA and CDR2 SQIVND (reference sequence). V lost 6 bases and J lost 1; bases outside the gene matches: 12. The length of the CDR3 is 18 residues. CDR3 in DNA: TGTGCCAGTAGAAGTCTCTCCGGGACTAGCGGGTCCCAAGAGACCCAGTACTTC. This translates into CASRSLSGTSGSQETQYF.

The rearrangement joins TRBV7-6 to TRBJ2-7; D might be TRBD1 (6 bases). Germline CDR1 is SGHVS and CDR2 is FNYEAQ. V was shortened by 5 bases and J by 0 bases, with 14 bases between the two germline ends. This CDR3 contains 15 residues. CDR3 loop: CASSLGTDSSYEQYF. The CDR3, as DNA: TGTGCCAGCAGCCTGGGGACGGACAGCTCCTACGAGCAGTACTTC.

J is TRBJ2-5 and V is TRBV11-3, with unresolved D. Trimming removed 2 bases from V and 5 bases from J, with 9 bases in between. This CDR3 is 13 amino acids long. The germline V gene encodes CDR1 SGHNT and CDR2 YENEEA. CDR3 loop: CASSLLRSETQYF. Written as DNA, the CDR3 is TGTGCCAGCAGCTTACTTAGATCGGAGACCCAGTACTTC.

The chain combines TRBV30 with TRBJ2-7; 7 nucleotides agree with TRBD2. Trimming removed 2 bases from V and 0 bases from J; junction bases left unmatched: 7. CDR1 is GTSNPN and CDR2 is SVGIG in the germline V gene (reference sequence). The CDR3 runs to 15 residues. Written as DNA, the CDR3 is TGTGCCTGGAGTAGCGGGGCGAGGAGCTCCTACGAGCAGTACTTC. It yields the protein CAWSSGARSSYEQYF.